The 8 T cell receptor beta chains in this list originate from one sample, sequenced in a study of T cell responses to AZD1222 COVID-19 vaccine. The assay was immunoSEQ multiplex PCR, and TCRdb's table has in-frame clones only and misses some. Counted here are 120,000 to 150,000 clones, around nine tenths occurring once; the ten biggest clones make up 5%. This specimen was peripheral blood, taken on day 0 of AZD1222 vaccination. These TCRs come from an adult in good health.

Only one count was recorded for this clone. The chain joins TRBV14 to TRBJ1-1; no firm D call. This CDR3 has 12 amino acids. V lost 4 bases, J lost 3 bases, and 6 bases lay in between. Germline V gene lookup returns CDR1 SGHDN and CDR2 FVKESK. The CDR3 here is CASSLQYTEAFF. The CDR3 DNA reads TGTGCCAGCAGCCTCCAGTACACTGAAGCTTTCTTT.

Only one count was recorded for this clone. V usage is TRBV6-5 and J usage is TRBJ1-2; 8 positions match TRBD1. This CDR3 has 15 amino acids. The ends lost 0 bases at V and 10 bases at J; junction bases unmatched: 10. Germline V gives CDR1 MNHEY, CDR2 SVGAGI. Here the CDR3 DNA reads TGTGCCAGCAGTTACTCCCTTGGACAGGGCTCCGACTACACCTTC. This encodes CASSYSLGQGSDYTF.

The rearrangement links TRBV29-1 to TRBJ2-7, with unresolved D. The ends were cut back, 3 bases at V and 3 bases at J, with 9 bases in the middle. This CDR3 contains 12 residues. Germline CDR1 is SQVTM and CDR2 is ANQGSEA. In DNA, the CDR3 is TGCAGCGTTGATACGGGTCACTACGAGCAGTACTTC. Amino acid sequence: CSVDTGHYEQYF.

The chain links TRBV11-2 to TRBJ2-7; D is possibly TRBD2 (5 bases). Germline lookup yields CDR1 SGHAT and CDR2 FQNNGV. CDR3 length: 16 residues. Trimming pared 4 bases from V and 4 bases from J, leaving 20 bases between. CDR3 sequence (DNA): TGTGCCAGCAGCTCCGCCGAGGGTTTATCCTTTTACGAGCAGTACTTC. Translated, it gives CASSSAEGLSFYEQYF.

V usage is TRBV5-1 and J usage is TRBJ2-3, with 13 bases identical to TRBD2. This CDR3 has 15 amino acids. The V gene end was trimmed by 4 bases and the J gene end by 6 bases; junction bases not matched to a gene: 5. CDR1 and CDR2 from the germline V gene are SGHRS and YFSETQ. CDR3 in amino acids: CASSQGLAGTDTQYF. CDR3 bases: TGCGCCAGCAGCCAGGGACTAGCGGGAACGGATACGCAGTATTTT.

The chain has TRBV27 and TRBJ2-5, with 10 nucleotides matching TRBD1. This CDR3 contains 14 residues. J was trimmed by 3 bases and V by 6 bases; bases with no gene match: 4. Germline-derived CDR1 and CDR2 are MNHEY and SMNVEV (reference sequence). CDR3 sequence (DNA): TGTGCCAGCAGCACCGGGACAGGGGAAGAGACCCAGTACTTC. This translates into CASSTGTGEETQYF.

The chain uses TRBV19 and TRBJ1-1; the D gene is possibly TRBD1 (5 bases). This CDR3 spans 14 amino acids. CDR1 is LNHDA, CDR2 SQIVND, per germline (reference sequence). Trimming removed 2 bases at V and 4 bases at J, with 11 bases between. Here the CDR3 DNA reads TGTGCCAGTAGTATACTCGGGGGGACCACTGAAGCTTTCTTT. It encodes CASSILGGTTEAFF.

This clone was seen a single time. The V call is TRBV5-8, the J call TRBJ2-7, with D uncertain. Trimming shortened V by 5 bases and J by 2 bases, and 14 bases separated the two germline ends. CDR1 SGHTS and CDR2 YDEGEE come from the germline V gene. The CDR3 sequence is 14 residues long. The CDR3 bases are TGTGCCAGCAGGCCCACTAAACGGCCCTACGAGCAGTACTTC. It is translated as CASRPTKRPYEQYF.